One and the same sample provided the 6 T cell receptor beta chains below, sequenced in a study of blood T cell repertoires in COVID-19. Clones were read by immunoSEQ multiplex PCR, and TCRdb kept only the in-frame ones, dropping some. The repertoire holds 100,000 or so clones, with roughly 80% as singletons. The specimen sequenced was peripheral blood. All receptors derive from a woman over 75 with acute or convalescent COVID-19.

The V call is TRBV28, the J call TRBJ1-1, with TRBD1 as a possible D gene (5 bases). Trimming removed 1 base from V and 10 bases from J, with 10 bases in between. This CDR3 is 12 amino acids long. Looked up from germline, CDR1 is MDHEN and CDR2 is SYDVKM. CDR3 residues: CASSLFRQGAFF. The CDR3 nucleotides read TGTGCCAGCAGTTTATTTAGGCAGGGAGCTTTCTTT. Supplemented by reference TRBV28 and TRBJ1-1, the full variable domain reads DVKVTQSSRYLVKRTGEKVFLECVQDMDHENMFWYRQDPGLGLRLIYFSYDVKMKEKGDIPEGYSVSREKKERFSLILESASTNQTSMYLCASSLFRQGAFFGQGTRLTVV.

The V gene is TRBV29-1, the J gene TRBJ1-1; perhaps TRBD1 as D (6 bases). V lost 5 bases and J 1 base, leaving 11 bases between the germline ends. There are 13 residues in the CDR3. The germline V gene encodes CDR1 SQVTM and CDR2 ANQGSEA. The CDR3 is CSVQTGRNTEAFF. The DNA of the CDR3 is TGCAGCGTTCAGACAGGTAGGAACACTGAAGCTTTCTTT.

This chain joins TRBV5-4 and TRBJ1-2; TRBD1 matches at 7 bases. After removal of 4 bases from V and 9 bases from J, the junction contained 15 bases not matched to a gene. The CDR3 loop spans 15 amino acids. The V gene's germline CDR1 is SGHNT and CDR2 YYREEE (reference sequence). This CDR3 reads CASSANRDRSKSYTF. The CDR3 DNA is TGTGCCAGCAGCGCCAACCGGGACAGATCCAAAAGCTACACCTTC. Filled out from reference TRBV5-4 and TRBJ1-2, the complete variable domain reads ETGVTQSPTHLIKTRGQQVTLRCSSQSGHNTVSWYQQALGQGPQFIFQYYREEENGRGNFPPRFSGLQFPNYSSELNVNALELDDSALYLCASSANRDRSKSYTFGSGTRLTVV.

Regarding this clone: One end of the junction does not line up with germline, which may come from a read error. The chain combines TRBV24-1 with TRBJ2-2, with a weak D call TRBD2 (5 bases). CDR1 KGHDR and CDR2 SFDVKD come from the germline V gene. The CDR3 has 19 amino acids. The CDR3 DNA sequence: TGTGCCACCAGTAATTTAGGGAGCAGAAAAACCGTAAACACCGGGGAGCTGTTTTTT. Amino acid sequence: CATSNLGSRKTVNTGELFF.

The chain joins TRBV6-2 or TRBV6-3 to TRBJ2-3; possibly TRBD2 for D (5 bases). CDR3 length: 15 amino acids. Trimming took off 4 bases at V and 7 bases at J, with 18 bases between the two ends. Germline CDR1 reads MNHEY; CDR2 reads SVGEGT. The DNA for the CDR3 is TGTGCCAGCAGTTCCCATGCTAGAGGAGGTAATACGCAGTATTTT. The encoded protein is CASSSHARGGNTQYF.

This chain links TRBV3-1 (or the pseudogene TRBV3-2) with TRBJ2-7; no reliable D call. In germline, CDR1 is LGHDT, CDR2 YNNKEL (reference sequence). V shed 1 base and J shed 0 bases, with 7 bases lying between them. This CDR3 contains 14 residues. Here the CDR3 reads CASSQGVSSYEQYF. CDR3 DNA: TGTGCCAGCAGCCAAGGCGTTAGCTCCTACGAGCAGTACTTC.